Here is one TCR beta chain with its context. Its antigen is not identified. The data derive from a study of T cells in narcolepsy. Overall study: Donors had narcolepsy type 1 or type 2, or were healthy controls. Study-wide points: Autoreactive clonotypes reportedly recurred in blood of same and different patients, not controls. Same-patient CSF and blood CD4+ T cell clonotypes included HCRT-specific and TRIB2-specific autoreactive ones. No autoreactive T cell clone sequences appeared in some memory CD4+ repertoires.

The protocol was immunoSEQ multiplex PCR, while the TCRdb copy is restricted to in-frame clones and leaves out a portion. The table shows about 40,000 clones, with 88% occurring only once. Germline V gene data show CDR1 as PRHDT and CDR2 as FYEKMQ (reference sequence). CDR3 length: 13 amino acids. Trimming took off 6 bases at V and 3 bases at J, with 11 bases between the two ends. The chain is built from TRBV13 and TRBJ1-1, with D tentatively TRBD1 (5 bases). The source material was CD45RA- memory CD4+ T cells from PBMCs. This clonotype was obtained from a human donor with narcolepsy. This chain's CDR3 is CASSLKGDTEAFF. For the CDR3, the DNA is TGTGCCAGCAGTTTGAAAGGGGACACTGAAGCTTTCTTT.